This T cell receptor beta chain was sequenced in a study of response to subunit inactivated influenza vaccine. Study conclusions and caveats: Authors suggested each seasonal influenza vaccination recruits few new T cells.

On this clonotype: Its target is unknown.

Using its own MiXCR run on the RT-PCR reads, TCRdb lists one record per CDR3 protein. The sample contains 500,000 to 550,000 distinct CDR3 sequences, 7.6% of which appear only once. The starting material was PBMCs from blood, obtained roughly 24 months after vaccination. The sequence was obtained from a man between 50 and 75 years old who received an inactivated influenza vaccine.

CDR3 DNA: TGTGCCAGCAGTTATTCGGGACAGGGGGCCGCTGGAAACACCATATATTTT. Protein sequence: CASSYSGQGAAGNTIYF. V is TRBV6-5 and J is TRBJ1-3; 12 bases line up with TRBD1. This CDR3 contains 17 residues. CDR1 is MNHEY, CDR2 SVGAGI, per germline. The V gene end was trimmed by 3 bases and the J gene end by 2 bases; junction bases not matched to a gene: 5.